Below, 3 T cell receptor beta chains from the same sample are listed, as sequenced in a study of blood T cells in healthy people across ages. Alongside a J-beta primer mix, a sample-barcoded 5' primer served in a second PCR lasting roughly 7 to 11 cycles. TCRdb reprocessed the 5' RACE reads with MiXCR, giving one entry per CDR3 protein. The table has some 1.5 million distinct CDR3 sequences, about 30% seen once. The sequencing input was blood. The receptors shown here come from a woman in her twenties or thirties in good health.

The rearrangement links TRBV4-3 to TRBJ2-3, with unresolved D. V lost 3 bases to trimming and J lost 5 bases, with 12 bases between them. The CDR3 covers 14 residues. Germline values: CDR1 LGHNA, CDR2 YSLEER. CDR3 sequence: CASSHGARVDTQYF. The CDR3 DNA reads as TGCGCCAGCAGCCATGGCGCCCGGGTAGATACGCAGTATTTT.

The chain links TRBV29-1 to TRBJ1-1, with D tentatively TRBD1 (6 bases). This CDR3 spans 14 amino acids. Trimming cost V 6 bases and J 1 base, with 15 bases left between them. The germline CDR1 and CDR2 sequences are SQVTM and ANQGSEA. This CDR3 is CSVRTAASNTEAFF. CDR3 DNA sequence: TGCAGCGTGAGGACAGCCGCCTCGAACACTGAAGCTTTCTTT.

This clonotype has just one count. This clone may be a read error of a much larger clone one base away. The chain combines TRBV29-1 with TRBJ2-1, with 8 bases fitting TRBD1. In germline, CDR1 is SQVTM, CDR2 ANQGSEA. The CDR3 has 15 residues. J was trimmed by 10 bases and V by 7 bases; bases with no gene match: 18. CDR3: CSAAVPDRDSYEQFF. The CDR3 nucleotides are TGCAGCGCCGCGGTCCCGGACAGGGACTCCTACGAGCAGTTCTTC.